The 14 T cell receptor beta chains reported below all come from one sample, sequenced in a study of T cells in tuberculosis. The protocol was immunoSEQ multiplex PCR, while the TCRdb copy is restricted to in-frame clones and leaves out a portion. The sample shows under 45,000 clones, roughly 96% of them seen only once. The specimen was PBMCs. The receptors stem from a donor between 5 and 29 years old with latent tuberculosis or without tuberculosis infection.

The chain links TRBV4-1 to TRBJ1-2, with TRBD1 identical over 8 bases. The germline gives CDR1 MGHRA, CDR2 YSYEKL. This CDR3 is built from 16 residues. The V and J ends lost 2 bases and 0 bases, in that order; junction bases with no gene match: 5. The CDR3 bases are TGCGCCAGCAGCCAATCCGAGGACAGGGCTAACTATGGCTACACCTTC. Translation: CASSQSEDRANYGYTF.

This chain connects TRBV19 to TRBJ1-2; a possible D gene is TRBD1 (5 bases). Germline lookup yields CDR1 LNHDA and CDR2 SQIVND (reference sequence). The CDR3 runs to 15 residues. The germline V and J ends were trimmed by 5 bases and 5 bases, with 18 bases remaining between them. DNA for the CDR3: TGTGCCAGTAGTGTAAGGGGCACGGACCCATATGGCTACACCTTC. Translation: CASSVRGTDPYGYTF. Variable domain in full (rest from reference TRBV19 and TRBJ1-2): DGGITQSPKYLFRKEGQNVTLSCEQNLNHDAMYWYRQDPGQGLRLIYYSQIVNDFQKGDIAEGYSVSREKKESFPLTVTSAQKNPTAFYLCASSVRGTDPYGYTFGSGTRLTVV.

The rearrangement joins TRBV18 to TRBJ1-1; D might be TRBD1 (6 bases). V lost 5 bases and J lost 1, with 8 bases in between. CDR1 is KGHSH, CDR2 LQKENI, per germline. This CDR3 is built from 13 residues. The CDR3: CASSADRNTEAFF. CDR3 nucleotides: TGTGCCAGCTCAGCGGACAGGAACACTGAAGCTTTCTTT.

The chain couples TRBV27 to TRBJ2-1, with 7 bases that match TRBD2. The V segment lost 8 bases and the J segment 4 bases; nucleotides outside the gene matches: 14. CDR1 is MNHEY and CDR2 is SMNVEV in the germline V gene (reference sequence). The CDR3 has 16 residues. The CDR3 protein is CASYREGGGLYNEQFF. The CDR3 bases are TGTGCCAGCTATCGTGAAGGCGGGGGACTATACAATGAGCAGTTCTTC.

J is TRBJ1-5 and V is TRBV5-4; a weak D match, TRBD1 (6 bases). In germline, CDR1 is SGHNT, CDR2 YYREEE (reference sequence). The V end was cut by 4 bases, the J end by 2 bases, with 16 bases between. This CDR3 region has 16 residues. The CDR3 region is CASSKGGGEGNQPQHF. The CDR3 nucleotides read TGTGCCAGCAGCAAGGGGGGAGGGGAAGGCAATCAGCCCCAGCATTTT.

This chain links TRBV10-3 with TRBJ2-5; 9 nucleotides agree with TRBD2. From germline, CDR1 is ENHRY and CDR2 SYGVKD. This CDR3 has 15 residues. V shed 5 bases and J 5 bases; nucleotides not matched to a gene: 9. CDR3 loop: CAISRLAEPGETQYF. In DNA form, the CDR3 reads TGTGCCATCAGTCGACTAGCGGAGCCAGGGGAGACCCAGTACTTC.

V is TRBV9 and J is TRBJ1-2; the D gene is possibly TRBD1 (5 bases). This CDR3 region has 13 residues. The V end was cut by 2 bases, the J end by 7 bases, with 12 bases between. CDR1 and CDR2 from the germline V gene are SGDLS and YYNGEE. The CDR3 here is CASSVGGIPGYTF. CDR3 nucleotides: TGTGCCAGCAGCGTTGGGGGGATACCTGGCTACACCTTC.

The V call is TRBV14, the J call TRBJ1-1; 7 nucleotides align to TRBD1. V lost 2 bases, J lost 4 bases, and 4 bases stayed unmatched. This CDR3 is 14 amino acids long. The germline V gene encodes CDR1 SGHDN and CDR2 FVKESK. CDR3 region: CASSQTTGFTEAFF. CDR3 DNA sequence: TGTGCCAGCAGCCAAACGACAGGGTTCACTGAAGCTTTCTTT.

This clone was seen just once. This sequence joins TRBV9 and TRBJ1-4, with unresolved D. Trimming left V 0 bases short and J 8 bases short, with 14 bases between. The CDR3 runs 15 residues. The germline CDR1 and CDR2 sequences are SGDLS and YYNGEE. The CDR3 DNA follows: TGTGCCAGCAGCGTAGGAGGGCTGGTCGGGGAAAAACTGTTTTTT. This sequence encodes CASSVGGLVGEKLFF.

The chain joins TRBV30 to TRBJ1-2; tentatively, D is TRBD1 (5 bases). The CDR3 length is 15 residues. Germline loops: CDR1 GTSNPN, CDR2 SVGIG (reference sequence). Trimming removed 2 bases from V and 0 bases from J, with 13 bases in between. CDR3 region: CAWSPGRASNYGYTF. CDR3 nucleotide sequence: TGTGCCTGGAGTCCAGGCAGGGCATCTAACTATGGCTACACCTTC. The full variable domain, with the rest looked up from reference TRBV30 and TRBJ1-2, is SQTIHQWPATLVQPVGSPLSLECTVEGTSNPNLYWYRQAAGRGLQLLFYSVGIGQISSEVPQNLSASRPQDRQFILSSKKLLLSDSGFYLCAWSPGRASNYGYTFGSGTRLTVV.

CDR3 amino acids: CASSYQRETQYF. CDR3 DNA sequence: TGTGCCAGCAGTTACCAGCGGGAGACCCAGTACTTC. The V and J genes are TRBV6-6 and TRBJ2-5; D might be TRBD2 (5 bases). CDR3 length: 12 amino acids. The V gene's germline CDR1 is MNHNY and CDR2 SVGAGI (reference sequence). V lost 2 bases and J 5 bases, leaving 6 bases between the germline ends.

This chain connects TRBV6-5 to TRBJ1-1; D might be TRBD1 (5 bases). The germline V gene has CDR1 MNHEY and CDR2 SVGAGI. The CDR3 covers 15 residues. Trimming cost V 5 bases and J 4 bases, with 17 bases left between them. The CDR3 nucleotides are TGTGCCAGCAGTCCCACCCTCTTCGGGGGCACTGAAGCTTTCTTT. Protein product: CASSPTLFGGTEAFF.

The chain uses TRBV9 and TRBJ2-1; 8 bases line up with TRBD2. The CDR3 totals 16 residues. Trimming at V came to 1 base and at J to 9 bases, leaving 12 bases not matched to a gene. Germline CDR1 and CDR2: SGDLS and YYNGEE. The CDR3 reads CASSVPERGTQGEQFF. In nucleotides, the CDR3 is TGTGCCAGCAGCGTACCAGAGCGGGGGACCCAGGGTGAGCAGTTCTTC.

The J gene is TRBJ2-1, the V gene TRBV5-1; D unclear. Germline V gene lookup returns CDR1 SGHRS and CDR2 YFSETQ. V lost 5 bases to trimming and J lost 1 base, with 13 bases between them. The CDR3 is 15 residues long. Here the CDR3 reads CASRGAEVSYNEQFF. The CDR3 bases are TGCGCCAGCAGAGGCGCAGAGGTTTCCTACAATGAGCAGTTCTTC.